This TCR beta chain was recorded in a study of CD4+ T cells in melanoma. Whole-study results and caveats: In melanoma, neoantigen-specific CD4+ T cells reportedly differed in differentiation state. CD8+ T cell, macrophage and B cell function reportedly correlated with neoantigen-specific CD4+ T cells.

This CDR3 comprises 16 residues. With V trimmed by 7 bases and J by 2 bases, 10 bases remained unmatched. The germline CDR1 and CDR2 sequences are ENHRY and SYGVKD. This table comes from immunoSEQ multiplex PCR, and its TCRdb copy is limited to in-frame clones, with some not included. Among more than 13,000 clones listed, approximately 62% were seen once. With respect to this clone: What it recognizes is unknown.

Sequenced sample: cells from a culture (not recorded whether cultured in vitro). J is TRBJ2-7 and V is TRBV10-3, with 11 positions matching TRBD2. The TCR originated in a human donor with melanoma. CDR3 loop: CAITRTTSGVTYEQYF. In nucleotides, the CDR3 is TGTGCCATCACCCGGACGACTAGCGGGGTCACCTACGAGCAGTACTTC.